A single sample is the source of the 21 T cell receptor beta chains below, sequenced in a study of blood T cell repertoires in COVID-19. The data were produced by immunoSEQ multiplex PCR, yet TCRdb's version contains in-frame clones alone and is incomplete. This sample has about 210,000 clones, with 80% found just once. Sequences were obtained from PBMCs or T cells enriched from blood (not recorded which). These receptors were taken from a man younger than 40 with acute COVID-19.

The rearrangement links TRBV5-5 to TRBJ1-2; TRBD1 is a possible D gene (5 bases). The CDR3 is 14 amino acids. V lost 4 bases, J lost 0 bases, and 10 bases lay in between. The germline V gene has CDR1 SGHKS and CDR2 YYEKEE (reference sequence). The chain's CDR3 is CASSTGTSNYGYTF. The CDR3 nucleotides read TGTGCCAGCAGCACAGGTACCTCTAACTATGGCTACACCTTC.

The chain employs TRBV10-3 and TRBJ1-1, with TRBD1 matching 9 bases. Unmatched junction bases numbered 5, after V lost 8 bases and J lost 1 base. This CDR3 has 14 residues. Germline V lookup: CDR1 ENHRY, CDR2 SYGVKD. CDR3 DNA: TGTGCCATCGGGGGACAGGGTCCGAACACTGAAGCTTTCTTT. It encodes CAIGGQGPNTEAFF.

The chain links TRBV7-9 to TRBJ2-3; 10 bases match TRBD1. The CDR3 contains 18 residues. Per germline, CDR1 SEHNR and CDR2 FQNEAQ (reference sequence). With V trimmed by 6 bases and J by 0 bases, 12 bases remained unmatched. The CDR3 nucleotides read TGTGCCAGCAGGTCAACGAAAGGGACAGGGGTCAGCACAGATACGCAGTATTTT. It yields the protein CASRSTKGTGVSTDTQYF.

V gene TRBV9 combines with J gene TRBJ1-6; D not certain. Trimming pared 2 bases from V and 10 bases from J, leaving 13 bases between. There are 14 residues in the CDR3. The germline V gene has CDR1 SGDLS and CDR2 YYNGEE. CDR3 sequence reads: CASSVKEGNSPLHF. The CDR3 DNA reads as TGTGCCAGCAGCGTGAAGGAGGGTAACTCACCCCTCCACTTT.

The chain recombines TRBV4-1 with TRBJ2-2; 12 bases line up with TRBD2. The CDR3 sequence is 15 residues long. The germline gives CDR1 MGHRA, CDR2 YSYEKL. J was trimmed by 6 bases and V by 1 base; bases with no gene match: 0. For the CDR3, the DNA is TGCGCCAGCAGCCAAGCTAGCGGGGGGGCCGGGGAGCTGTTTTTT. Amino acid sequence: CASSQASGGAGELFF.

This rearrangement joins TRBV5-1 to TRBJ2-5; D unresolved. Trimming shortened V by 3 bases and J by 4 bases, and 16 bases separated the two germline ends. Germline V gene data show CDR1 as SGHRS and CDR2 as YFSETQ. This CDR3 spans 15 amino acids. The CDR3 DNA sequence: TGCGCCAGCAGCTCCGGGTCCGGAGACTTAGAGACCCAGTACTTC. The encoded protein is CASSSGSGDLETQYF.

The chain joins TRBV4-1 to TRBJ2-5; 7 nucleotides agree with TRBD1. Losses at the gene ends were 0 bases for V and 2 bases for J; bases not matched to a gene: 6. This CDR3 is 16 amino acids long. CDR1 and CDR2 from the germline V gene are MGHRA and YSYEKL. The CDR3: CASSQDRDSRQETQYF. CDR3 in DNA: TGCGCCAGCAGCCAAGATCGGGACAGCAGGCAAGAGACCCAGTACTTC.

The gene calls are TRBV10-1 and TRBJ2-3, with TRBD2 as a possible D gene (5 bases). This CDR3 has 16 residues. Trimming left V 4 bases short and J 2 bases short, with 16 bases between. CDR1 is WNHNN, CDR2 SYGVQD, per germline (reference sequence). The DNA for the CDR3 is TGCGCCAGCAGTGGGACTCATGGGCTTATCACAGATACGCAGTATTTT. This translates into CASSGTHGLITDTQYF.

The chain links TRBV5-1 to TRBJ2-5; D remains ambiguous. The V gene's germline CDR1 is SGHRS and CDR2 YFSETQ. Trimming shortened V by 4 bases and J by 9 bases, and 13 bases separated the two germline ends. The CDR3 is 12 residues long. CDR3 nucleotide sequence: TGCGCCAGCAGCCCCCCCTCGTCGTCCCAGTACTTC. Protein product: CASSPPSSSQYF.

The chain is built from TRBV6-4 and TRBJ2-1; D might be TRBD1 (5 bases). The germline V gene has CDR1 MRHNA and CDR2 SNTAGT. V dropped 4 bases and J dropped 9 bases, with 16 bases sitting between them. The CDR3 contains 14 residues. Written as DNA, the CDR3 is TGTGCCAGCAGTGCAGGGATATCGTGGAGTGAGCAGTTCTTC. It codes for CASSAGISWSEQFF.

The chain has TRBV30 and TRBJ1-1; D is unclear. The germline CDR1 and CDR2 sequences are GTSNPN and SVGIG (reference sequence). The CDR3 is 12 residues long. Trimming took 5 bases from V and 2 from J, leaving 9 bases between them. The CDR3 DNA reads as TGTGCCTGGGGCAGGCTCAACACTGAAGCTTTCTTT. Encoded protein: CAWGRLNTEAFF.

CDR3 in DNA: TGTGCCAGCAGCAACAGACCGGAATCCTCTGGAAACACCATATATTTT. Residues: CASSNRPESSGNTIYF. The rearrangement joins TRBV13 to TRBJ1-3; D gene unclear. The V and J ends lost 5 bases and 0 bases respectively, with 14 bases between them. Germline CDR1 is PRHDT and CDR2 is FYEKMQ (reference sequence). This CDR3 has 16 amino acids.

V and J are TRBV5-1 and TRBJ1-2; 7 bases agree with TRBD1. The CDR3 runs to 15 residues. The trim removed 0 bases at V and 1 base at J, leaving 3 bases unmatched. The germline CDR1 and CDR2 sequences are SGHRS and YFSETQ. The CDR3 here is CASSLGQGFNYGYTF. In nucleotides, the CDR3 is TGCGCCAGCAGCTTGGGACAGGGCTTTAACTATGGCTACACCTTC.

This clone was detected only a few times. The chain links TRBV6-1 to TRBJ2-7, with a weak D call TRBD2 (5 bases). This CDR3 contains 15 residues. V lost 1 base, J lost 5 bases, and 15 bases lay in between. Germline loops: CDR1 MNHNS, CDR2 SASEGT. The CDR3 region is CASSEGRGSYDEQYF. In DNA, the CDR3 is TGTGCCAGCAGTGAAGGCCGGGGATCTTACGACGAGCAGTACTTC.

In DNA, the CDR3 is TGTGCCAGCAGCGTAGTCGGCGGCGGTTCTACTAATGAAAAACTGTTTTTT. Translating it yields CASSVVGGGSTNEKLFF. This chain connects TRBV9 to TRBJ1-4; D call uncertain. The CDR3 is made up of 17 amino acids. The V and J ends lost 0 bases and 2 bases respectively, with 14 bases between them. The V gene's germline CDR1 is SGDLS and CDR2 YYNGEE.

The CDR3 nucleotides read TGTGCCAGCAGTAGACTAGCGGGAGGGGCAGATACGCAGTATTTT. This gives the protein CASSRLAGGADTQYF. V gene TRBV2 combines with J gene TRBJ2-3, with 14 positions matching TRBD2. CDR3 size: 15 residues. With 5 bases clipped from V and 4 bases from J, the junction kept 2 bases outside the gene matches. Germline CDR1 reads SNHLY; CDR2 reads FYNNEI.

This chain's CDR3 is CASSPRQGRDEKLFF. CDR3 nucleotides: TGTGCCAGCAGCCCGAGACAGGGGAGGGATGAAAAACTGTTTTTT. The rearrangement uses TRBV5-5 and TRBJ1-4; TRBD1 aligns across 8 bases. Trimming took 4 bases from V and 6 from J; bases not matched to a gene: 8. This CDR3 spans 15 amino acids. Germline CDR1 is SGHKS and CDR2 is YYEKEE (reference sequence).

The gene calls are TRBV5-4 and TRBJ2-7; tentatively, D is TRBD1 (6 bases). The CDR3 spans 17 residues. Trimming pared 2 bases from V and 5 bases from J, leaving 23 bases between. Per germline, CDR1 SGHNT and CDR2 YYREEE (reference sequence). The CDR3 nucleotides are TGTGCCAGCAGCTTCGGGAATTTGGGGGACACCCCGGACGAGCAGTACTTC. Translated: CASSFGNLGDTPDEQYF.

V gene TRBV2 combines with J gene TRBJ1-4, with D uncertain. In germline, CDR1 is SNHLY, CDR2 FYNNEI. V lost 5 bases, J lost 8 bases, and 12 bases lay in between. The CDR3 is made up of 13 amino acids. CDR3 amino acids: CASSWEVREKLFF. The CDR3 bases are TGTGCCAGCAGTTGGGAGGTGAGGGAAAAACTGTTTTTT.

This chain uses TRBV10-2 with TRBJ2-2; 9 positions match TRBD1. J gave up 3 bases and V 10 bases, and 6 bases lay outside the gene matches. CDR1 and CDR2 from the germline V gene are WSHSY and SAAADI. CDR3 length: 14 residues. The CDR3 DNA is TGCGCCACCTGGACAGGGGTTTACACCGGGGAGCTGTTTTTT. Protein sequence: CATWTGVYTGELFF.

The CDR3 nucleotides are TGTGCCAGCCGCATCCGGAGACAGAGCGAGCAGTTCTTC. It codes for CASRIRRQSEQFF. The chain carries TRBV5-4 and TRBJ2-1, with D possibly being TRBD1 (5 bases). Looked up from germline, CDR1 is SGHNT and CDR2 is YYREEE (reference sequence). Deletions cut 7 bases from V and 10 bases from J, with 18 bases between. The CDR3 length is 13 residues.